This TCR beta chain comes out of a study of cytomegalovirus exposure and HLA in healthy donors. On the study more broadly: Counted in an early data release were approximately 85 million unique TCRs from HLA-typed donors.

The germline gives CDR1 SGHRS, CDR2 YFSETQ. This CDR3 contains 15 residues. The study, taken as a whole, reports: There were some V segments, including TRBV6-2 and TRBV6-3, excluded as indistinguishable. Among the sequence variants, a highly shared cluster was likely an artifact of sequencing. In a later analysis, productive TCRs from donors in an Asian-associated ancestry cluster reportedly carried fewer N-insertions than the cohort mean.

A multiplex PCR was run with 60 Vbeta primers and 13 Jbeta primers. Profiled with immunoSEQ multiplex PCR; TCRdb holds only in-frame clones, not every one. There are approximately 160,000 clones in the sample; about 85% occur only once, and roughly 4.7% lies in the top ten. A remark on this clone: Its antigen is still unknown.

Sequencing was carried out using PBMCs. The rearrangement links TRBV5-1 to TRBJ2-5, with TRBD1 identical over 7 bases. The better agreement between TRBJ2-7 and the DNA end casts doubt on the J call. This sequence originates from a woman in her forties or fifties in good health and CMV-seropositive. The CDR3 nucleotides are TGCGCCAGCAGCTTGTCCCCTGACAGGGAATACGAGCAGTACTTC. Its protein product is CASSLSPDREYEQYF.